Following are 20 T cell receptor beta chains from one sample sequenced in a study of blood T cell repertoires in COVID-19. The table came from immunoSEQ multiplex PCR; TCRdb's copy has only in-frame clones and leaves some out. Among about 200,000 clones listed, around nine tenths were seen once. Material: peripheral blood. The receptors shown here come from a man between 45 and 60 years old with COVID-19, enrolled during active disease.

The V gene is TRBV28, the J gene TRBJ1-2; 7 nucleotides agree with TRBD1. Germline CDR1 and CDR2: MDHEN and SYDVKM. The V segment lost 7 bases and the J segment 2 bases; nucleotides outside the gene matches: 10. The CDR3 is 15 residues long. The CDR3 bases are TGTGCCAGCACACAGACAGGGAGGTTAAACTATGGCTACACCTTC. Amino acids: CASTQTGRLNYGYTF.

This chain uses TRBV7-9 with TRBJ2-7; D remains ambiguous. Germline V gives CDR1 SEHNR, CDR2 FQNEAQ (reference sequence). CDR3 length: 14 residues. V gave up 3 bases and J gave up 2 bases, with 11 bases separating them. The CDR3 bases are TGTGCCAGCAGCTTGTCGGTAGAACCCTACGAGCAGTACTTC. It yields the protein CASSLSVEPYEQYF. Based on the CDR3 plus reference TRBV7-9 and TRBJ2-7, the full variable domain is DTGVSQNPRHKITKRGQNVTFRCDPISEHNRLYWYRQTLGQGPEFLTYFQNEAQLEKSRLLSDRFSAERPKGSFSTLEIQRTEQGDSAMYLCASSLSVEPYEQYFGPGTRLTVT.

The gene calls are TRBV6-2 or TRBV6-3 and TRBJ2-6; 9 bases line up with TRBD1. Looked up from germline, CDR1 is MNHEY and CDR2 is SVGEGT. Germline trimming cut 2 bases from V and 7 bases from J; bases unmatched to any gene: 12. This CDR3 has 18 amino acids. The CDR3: CASSYEGQGVSSANVLTF. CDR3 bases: TGTGCCAGCAGTTACGAGGGACAGGGAGTATCTAGCGCCAACGTCCTGACTTTC.

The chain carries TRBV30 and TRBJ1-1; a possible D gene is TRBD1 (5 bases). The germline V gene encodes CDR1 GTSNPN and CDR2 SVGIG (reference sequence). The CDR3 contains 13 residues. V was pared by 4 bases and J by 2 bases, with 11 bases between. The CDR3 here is CAWTGRRNTEAFF. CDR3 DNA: TGTGCCTGGACAGGGAGGCGAAACACTGAAGCTTTCTTT.

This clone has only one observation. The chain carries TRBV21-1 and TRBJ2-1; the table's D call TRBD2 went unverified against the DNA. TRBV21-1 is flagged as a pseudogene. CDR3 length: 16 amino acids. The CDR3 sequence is CASSNLAPSSYNEQFF. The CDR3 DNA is TGTGCCAGCAGCAACCTAGCGCCGAGCTCCTACAATGAGCAGTTCTTC.

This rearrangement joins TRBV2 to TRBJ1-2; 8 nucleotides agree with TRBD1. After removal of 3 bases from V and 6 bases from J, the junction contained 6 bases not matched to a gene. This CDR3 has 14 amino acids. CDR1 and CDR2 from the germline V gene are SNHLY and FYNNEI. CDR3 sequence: CASSERRTGHGYTF. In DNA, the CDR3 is TGTGCCAGCAGTGAGCGGCGGACAGGGCATGGCTACACCTTC.

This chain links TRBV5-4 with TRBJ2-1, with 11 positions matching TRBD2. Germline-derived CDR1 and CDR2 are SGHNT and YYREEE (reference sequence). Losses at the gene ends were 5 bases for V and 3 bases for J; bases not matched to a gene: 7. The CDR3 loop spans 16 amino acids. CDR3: CASSSLGLAGYNEQFF. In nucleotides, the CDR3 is TGTGCCAGCAGTTCCCTCGGACTAGCGGGCTACAATGAGCAGTTCTTC.

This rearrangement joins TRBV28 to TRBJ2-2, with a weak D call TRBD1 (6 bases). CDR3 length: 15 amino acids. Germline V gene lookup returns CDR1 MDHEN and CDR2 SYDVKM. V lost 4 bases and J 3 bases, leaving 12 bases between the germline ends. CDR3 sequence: CASSWDKRYTGELFF. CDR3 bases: TGTGCCAGCAGTTGGGACAAACGGTACACCGGGGAGCTGTTTTTT.

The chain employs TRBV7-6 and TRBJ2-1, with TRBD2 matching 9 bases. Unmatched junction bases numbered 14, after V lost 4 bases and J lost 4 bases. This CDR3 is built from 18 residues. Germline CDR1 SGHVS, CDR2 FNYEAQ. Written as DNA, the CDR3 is TGTGCCAGCAGCTCAACCTCCCCCCTAGCGGGGAATTACAATGAGCAGTTCTTC. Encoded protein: CASSSTSPLAGNYNEQFF.

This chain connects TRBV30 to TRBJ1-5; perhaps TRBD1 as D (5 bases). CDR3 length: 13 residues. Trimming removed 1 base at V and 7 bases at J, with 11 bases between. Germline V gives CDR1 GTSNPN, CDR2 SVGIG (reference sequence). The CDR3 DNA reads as TGTGCCTGGAGTGGGGGGGTTGACCAGCCCCAGCATTTT. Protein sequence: CAWSGGVDQPQHF.

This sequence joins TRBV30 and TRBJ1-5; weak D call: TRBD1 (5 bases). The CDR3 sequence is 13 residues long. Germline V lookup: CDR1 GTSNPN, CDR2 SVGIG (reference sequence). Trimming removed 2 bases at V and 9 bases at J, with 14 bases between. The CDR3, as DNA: TGTGCCTGGAGTCTGGGGCCCAAGCGGCCCCAGCATTTT. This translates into CAWSLGPKRPQHF.

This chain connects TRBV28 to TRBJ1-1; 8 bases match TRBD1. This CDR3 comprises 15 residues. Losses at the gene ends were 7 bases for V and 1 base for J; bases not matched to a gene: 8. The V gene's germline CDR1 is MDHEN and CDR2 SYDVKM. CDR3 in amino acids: CASNRQGPTNTEAFF. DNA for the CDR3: TGTGCCAGCAACCGACAGGGGCCAACGAACACTGAAGCTTTCTTT. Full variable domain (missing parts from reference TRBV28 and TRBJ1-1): DVKVTQSSRYLVKRTGEKVFLECVQDMDHENMFWYRQDPGLGLRLIYFSYDVKMKEKGDIPEGYSVSREKKERFSLILESASTNQTSMYLCASNRQGPTNTEAFFGQGTRLTVV.

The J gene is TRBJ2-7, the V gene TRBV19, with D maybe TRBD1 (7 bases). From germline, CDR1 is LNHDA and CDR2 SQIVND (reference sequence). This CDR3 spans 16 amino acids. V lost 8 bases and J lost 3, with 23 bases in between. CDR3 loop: CASRQAGGPFNYEQYF. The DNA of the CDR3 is TGTGCCAGTCGTCAGGCAGGGGGGCCCTTTAACTACGAGCAGTACTTC. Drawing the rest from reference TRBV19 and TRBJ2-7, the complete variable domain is DGGITQSPKYLFRKEGQNVTLSCEQNLNHDAMYWYRQDPGQGLRLIYYSQIVNDFQKGDIAEGYSVSREKKESFPLTVTSAQKNPTAFYLCASRQAGGPFNYEQYFGPGTRLTVT.

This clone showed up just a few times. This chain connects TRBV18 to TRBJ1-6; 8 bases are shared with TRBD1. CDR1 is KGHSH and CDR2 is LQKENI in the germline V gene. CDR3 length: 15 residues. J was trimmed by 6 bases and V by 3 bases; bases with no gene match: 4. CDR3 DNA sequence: TGTGCCAGCTCACCTATGACAGGGGTTAATTCACCCCTCCACTTT. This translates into CASSPMTGVNSPLHF. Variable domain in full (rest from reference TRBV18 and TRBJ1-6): NAGVMQNPRHLVRRRGQEARLRCSPMKGHSHVYWYRQLPEEGLKFMVYLQKENIIDESGMPKERFSAEFPKEGPSILRIQQVVRGDSAAYFCASSPMTGVNSPLHFGNGTRLTVT.

As DNA, the CDR3 is TGTGCCAGTACCCTCCTAGCGCGGACTAGCGGAAGCACAGATACGCAGTATTTT. Translated: CASTLLARTSGSTDTQYF. The chain couples TRBV19 to TRBJ2-3; 10 positions agree with TRBD2. Germline CDR1 and CDR2: LNHDA and SQIVND (reference sequence). The trim removed 7 bases at V and 0 bases at J, leaving 13 bases unmatched. The CDR3 is 18 amino acids.

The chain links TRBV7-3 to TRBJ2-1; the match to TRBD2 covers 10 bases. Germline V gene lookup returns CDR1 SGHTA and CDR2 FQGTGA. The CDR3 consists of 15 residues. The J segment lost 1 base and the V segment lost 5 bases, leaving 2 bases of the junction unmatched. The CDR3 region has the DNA TGTGCCAGCAGCCGGACTAGCGGATCCTACAATGAGCAGTTCTTC. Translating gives CASSRTSGSYNEQFF. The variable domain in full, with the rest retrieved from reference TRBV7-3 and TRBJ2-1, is GAGVSQTPSNKVTEKGKYVELRCDPISGHTALYWYRQSLGQGPEFLIYFQGTGAADDSGLPNDRFFAVRPEGSVSTLKIQRTERGDSAVYLCASSRTSGSYNEQFFGPGTRLTVL.

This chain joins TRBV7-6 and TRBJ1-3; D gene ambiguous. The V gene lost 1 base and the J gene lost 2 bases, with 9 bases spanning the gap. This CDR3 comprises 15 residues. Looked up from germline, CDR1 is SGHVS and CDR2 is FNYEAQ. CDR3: CASSLGVAAGNTIYF. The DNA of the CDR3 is TGTGCCAGCAGCTTAGGGGTTGCGGCTGGAAACACCATATATTTT.

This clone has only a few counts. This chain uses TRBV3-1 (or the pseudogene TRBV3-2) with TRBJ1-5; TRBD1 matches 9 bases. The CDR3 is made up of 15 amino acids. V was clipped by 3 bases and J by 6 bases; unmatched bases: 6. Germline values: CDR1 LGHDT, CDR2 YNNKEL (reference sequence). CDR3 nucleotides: TGTGCCAGCAGCCAGACAACAGGGGGCTCTCAGCCCCAGCATTTT. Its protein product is CASSQTTGGSQPQHF.

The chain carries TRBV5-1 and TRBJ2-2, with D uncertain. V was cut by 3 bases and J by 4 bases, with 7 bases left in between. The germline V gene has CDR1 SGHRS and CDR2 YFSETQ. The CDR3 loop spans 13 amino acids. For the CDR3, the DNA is TGCGCCAGCAGCTCTCAGTTCACCGGGGAGCTGTTTTTT. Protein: CASSSQFTGELFF.

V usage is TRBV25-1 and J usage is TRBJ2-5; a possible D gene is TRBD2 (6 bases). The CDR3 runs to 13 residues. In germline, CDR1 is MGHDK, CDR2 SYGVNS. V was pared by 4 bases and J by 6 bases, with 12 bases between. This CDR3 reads CASSGLGGKTQYF. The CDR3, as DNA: TGTGCCAGCAGTGGATTGGGGGGTAAGACCCAGTACTTC.